These 20 T cell receptor beta chains originate from one sample sequenced in a study of immune heterogeneity within non-small cell lung tumors. For each sample, template was around 600 ng of bulk tumor genomic DNA. Several spatially distant biopsies were obtained per primary tumor intraoperatively. With untreated, newly diagnosed non-small cell lung cancer, the patients went on to undergo curative surgery. Amplifying TCR beta CDR3 involved multiplex PCR carried out with 32 V and 13 J primers. TCRdb analysed the multiplex PCR reads with MiXCR anew, one entry per CDR3 protein. The sample shows approximately 11,000 distinct CDR3 sequences, approximately 21% of them seen only once. Material for sequencing was lung tumor tissue. These receptors originate from a man aged 60 to 69 with non-small cell lung cancer.

Written as DNA, the CDR3 is TGTGCCAGCAGCCAATCGGACCTACCTGGGGACATTCAGTACTTC. Translated: CASSQSDLPGDIQYF. J is TRBJ2-4 and V is TRBV7-7, with D hard to call. Trimming left V 5 bases short and J 8 bases short, with 19 bases between. Germline assignment: CDR1 SSHAT and CDR2 FNYEAQ (reference sequence). The CDR3 totals 15 residues.

The table lists this clonotype with many counts. The chain carries TRBV6-1 and TRBJ1-3; D is uncertain. The length of the CDR3 is 15 residues. V was cut by 5 bases and J by 2 bases, with 13 bases left in between. Germline loops: CDR1 MNHNS, CDR2 SASEGT. Written as DNA, the CDR3 is TGTGCCAGCAGTCGGGTTCACGGCGCTGGAAACACCATATATTTT. Its translation is CASSRVHGAGNTIYF.

This clonotype was recorded a few times. One end of the junction varies from germline; a read error may be responsible. The J gene is TRBJ1-1, the V gene TRBV6-1, with 10 bases matching TRBD1. The CDR3 runs 15 residues. Germline V gene data show CDR1 as MNHNS and CDR2 as SASEGT. This CDR3 is CASSELDRGTTGAFF. CDR3 sequence (DNA): TGTGCCAGCAGTGAATTGGACAGGGGGACGACTGGAGCTTTCTTT.

This chain links TRBV12-3 or TRBV12-4 with TRBJ2-7, with 11 bases identical to TRBD2. The CDR3 extends over 16 amino acids. Trimming took 0 bases from V and 2 from J; bases not matched to a gene: 3. CDR3: CASSLAGTSGPYEQYF. DNA for the CDR3: TGTGCCAGCAGTTTAGCGGGGACTAGCGGACCCTACGAGCAGTACTTC.

This clonotype was detected ten times or more. The chain has TRBV19 and TRBJ2-1; D possibly corresponds to TRBD2 (6 bases). CDR1 and CDR2 from the germline V gene are LNHDA and SQIVND (reference sequence). CDR3 length: 14 amino acids. V was pared by 3 bases and J by 7 bases, with 13 bases between. Here the CDR3 reads CASSIGTHINEQFF. DNA of the CDR3: TGTGCCAGTAGTATCGGGACTCATATTAATGAGCAGTTCTTC.

A remark on this clonotype: Given the absence of the conserved phenylalanine or tryptophan at the CDR3 end, a read error is likely. Because the CDR3's place on the DNA is in doubt, the DNA is left out and the CDR3 is given as listed by TCRdb. The chain has TRBV7-7 and TRBJ2-7; TRBD1 reflects the table's D call only, with no check against the DNA. With termini counted, the CDR3 has 12 amino acids. Germline V gene lookup returns CDR1 SSHAT and CDR2 FNYEAQ (reference sequence). CDR3 sequence: CASSPGAGPKYL.

This clonotype has a handful of counts. V and J are TRBV6-1 and TRBJ1-1, with D possibly matching TRBD1 (5 bases). This CDR3 contains 16 residues. The germline V gene encodes CDR1 MNHNS and CDR2 SASEGT. Trimming removed 5 bases from V and 4 bases from J, with 20 bases in between. The CDR3: CASSPAPRGGSTEAFF. In DNA form, the CDR3 reads TGTGCCAGCAGTCCCGCTCCCCGGGGGGGTAGCACTGAAGCTTTCTTT.

This clonotype was found a few times. This rearrangement joins TRBV7-2 to TRBJ1-5, with TRBD1 identical over 7 bases. CDR3 size: 15 residues. Germline V gene sequence: CDR1 SGHTA, CDR2 FQGNSA. After removal of 3 bases from V and 3 bases from J, the junction contained 5 bases not matched to a gene. This CDR3 is CASSFLDRDNQPQHF. The DNA of the CDR3 is TGTGCCAGCAGCTTCCTCGACAGGGACAATCAGCCCCAGCATTTT.

This clonotype is termed medium-sized. This chain's CDR3 is CSATGLAGGLYEQYF. The DNA for the CDR3 is TGCAGTGCCACTGGACTAGCGGGAGGTCTATACGAGCAGTACTTC. This chain links TRBV20-1 with TRBJ2-7, with TRBD2 matching over 14 bases. This CDR3 contains 15 residues. Germline V gene sequence: CDR1 DFQATT, CDR2 SNEGSKA (reference sequence). V dropped 6 bases and J dropped 4; count of bases not matched to a gene: 8.

This clonotype showed up just a few times. The chain employs TRBV6-1 and TRBJ1-1; D gene uncertain. Deletions cut 2 bases from V and 8 bases from J, with 15 bases between. The germline gives CDR1 MNHNS, CDR2 SASEGT. This CDR3 has 14 amino acids. The CDR3 coding sequence is TGTGCCAGCAGTGAACTCCCGGAAATAACGGAAGCTTTCTTT. Residues: CASSELPEITEAFF.

This clonotype was counted a single time. A much more abundant neighbour one base away suggests this may be a read error. The V call is TRBV20-1, the J call TRBJ2-3; 16 bases are a match to TRBD2. There are 18 residues in the CDR3. Germline-derived CDR1 and CDR2 are DFQATT and SNEGSKA (reference sequence). As DNA, the CDR3 is TGCGGTGCACCGGGACTAGCGGGAGGGAGGGTCGGCACAGATACGCAGTATTTT. It specifies CGAPGLAGGRVGTDTQYF.

The V gene is TRBV7-2, the J gene TRBJ2-2, with a weak D call TRBD1 (5 bases). In germline, CDR1 is SGHTA, CDR2 FQGNSA. V gave up 1 base and J gave up 3 bases, with 9 bases separating them. The CDR3 has 15 residues. The DNA for the CDR3 is TGTGCCAGCAGCTTAGAACAGGCCTACACCGGGGAGCTGTTTTTT. Translation: CASSLEQAYTGELFF.

Within the sample, this clonotype is medium-sized (0.01 to 0.1%). This chain joins TRBV19 and TRBJ1-2; TRBD1 matches at 9 bases. This CDR3 comprises 16 residues. The trim removed 3 bases at V and 6 bases at J, leaving 11 bases unmatched. CDR1 is LNHDA and CDR2 is SQIVND in the germline V gene (reference sequence). CDR3: CASSIGTGRLKDGYTF. CDR3 nucleotide sequence: TGTGCCAGTAGTATTGGGACAGGGAGACTGAAGGATGGCTACACCTTC.

The J gene is TRBJ1-5, the V gene TRBV6-1, with 7 bases lining up with TRBD1. Trimming cost V 0 bases and J 3 bases; bases outside gene matches: 5. The germline gives CDR1 MNHNS, CDR2 SASEGT. The CDR3 is 16 residues long. In DNA form, the CDR3 reads TGTGCCAGCAGTGAAGCCAGGGACAGCTACAATCAGCCCCAGCATTTT. It yields the protein CASSEARDSYNQPQHF.

This clonotype has a handful of counts. V usage is TRBV11-2 and J usage is TRBJ2-1, with a tentative D call TRBD2 (5 bases). The CDR3 is 15 amino acids. Trimming cost V 2 bases and J 6 bases, with 14 bases left between them. The germline CDR1 and CDR2 sequences are SGHAT and FQNNGV. In nucleotides, the CDR3 is TGTGCCAGCAGCTTACGGATCCAGGCGGGCAATGAGCAGTTCTTC. As protein: CASSLRIQAGNEQFF.

The V gene is TRBV18, the J gene TRBJ2-2, with D tentatively TRBD2 (6 bases). V was clipped by 0 bases and J by 8 bases, with 16 bases between them. The CDR3 is 16 amino acids. Looked up from germline, CDR1 is KGHSH and CDR2 is LQKENI. This chain's CDR3 is CASSPPWGRTSGELFF. CDR3 bases: TGTGCCAGCTCACCACCGTGGGGGAGGACGTCGGGGGAGCTGTTTTTT.

In its sample, this clonotype ranks as medium-sized. This chain links TRBV19 with TRBJ2-7; TRBD2 aligns across 13 bases. J lost 3 bases, V lost 3 bases, and 11 bases had no gene match. Germline V gives CDR1 LNHDA, CDR2 SQIVND (reference sequence). This CDR3 has 18 amino acids. The CDR3 DNA sequence: TGTGCCAGTAGTATGGGAAGGACTAGCGGGAGAGGGAACTACGAGCAGTACTTC. This translates into CASSMGRTSGRGNYEQYF.

This clonotype qualifies as medium-sized. The chain recombines TRBV19 with TRBJ1-2; D ambiguous. The CDR3 loop spans 13 amino acids. Germline CDR1 is LNHDA and CDR2 is SQIVND (reference sequence). Trimming removed 8 bases from V and 4 bases from J, with 14 bases in between. The CDR3 nucleotides are TGTGCCAGTGCCCCAGAGGGATCCTATGGCTACACCTTC. Protein sequence: CASAPEGSYGYTF.

This clonotype was seen a handful of times. This chain joins TRBV10-1 and TRBJ2-3; maybe TRBD2 (5 bases). CDR1 WNHNN and CDR2 SYGVQD come from the germline V gene (reference sequence). The ends were cut back, 8 bases at V and 3 bases at J, with 12 bases in the middle. There are 13 residues in the CDR3. This CDR3 reads CASGRGETDTQYF. The CDR3 region has the DNA TGCGCCAGCGGCCGGGGAGAGACAGATACGCAGTATTTT.

This clonotype has just one count. This rearrangement joins TRBV2 to TRBJ1-5, with D uncertain. Germline CDR1 SNHLY, CDR2 FYNNEI. CDR3 length: 14 residues. V dropped 0 bases and J dropped 9 bases, with 12 bases sitting between them. CDR3 sequence (DNA): TGTGCCAGCAGTGAAGCGTCTCGGGTACGGCCCCAGCATTTT. The encoded protein is CASSEASRVRPQHF.